A selection of T cell receptor beta chains follows, all from one sample in a study of blood T cell repertoires in COVID-19. Sequencing was performed with immunoSEQ multiplex PCR; in TCRdb, only in-frame clones are kept and a portion is missing. This sample carries around 86,000 clones, roughly 85% of them seen once, and the ten largest clones take about 38%. The source material was peripheral blood. These receptor sequences come from a man older than 75 with acute or convalescent COVID-19. CDR3s include the opening cysteine and the closing phenylalanine or tryptophan. D genes are given only for firm matches. Clone size is shown for a subset of rows, as once, few, many or a class of expanded clone.

TRBV30	NA	NA	TRBJ1-5	CAWSPTGPSNQPQHF
TRBV18	NA	TRBD1	TRBJ2-5	CASSQRTGAVETQYF
TRBV27	NA	NA	TRBJ2-7	CASSPPRGAGLYEQYF
TRBV25-1	NA	NA	TRBJ2-2	CASSEHGRGGELFF
TRBV30	NA	NA	TRBJ2-5	CACSSGGRRETQYF
TRBV5-1	NA	NA	TRBJ2-3	CASSSQRTSTDTQYF
TRBV19	NA	TRBD2	TRBJ2-1	CASRLAGVYNEQFF
TRBV7-3	NA	NA	TRBJ2-5	CASSLSGVQETQYF
TRBV4-2	few	TRBD1	TRBJ2-7	CASSPDRGYEQYF
TRBV14	NA	NA	TRBJ1-2	CASSPRGWGYTF
TRBV29-1	NA	NA	TRBJ1-1	CSVDRGTEAFF
TRBV19	NA	NA	TRBJ1-4	CASSLMGGEKLFF
TRBV7-2	NA	NA	TRBJ2-5	CASSYRRGIQETQYF
TRBV2	NA	TRBD2	TRBJ2-1	CASSDLLAGGFSEQFF
TRBV7-6	NA	TRBD2	TRBJ2-3	CASSLASDWTSGISDTQYF
TRBV15	NA	NA	TRBJ1-1	CATSRDGGLEAFF
TRBV11-3	NA	TRBD2	TRBJ2-7	CASSLDSGASYEQYF
TRBV7-2	NA	TRBD1	TRBJ2-7	CASSSHRGWYEQYF
TRBV10-3	NA	TRBD2	TRBJ2-5	CAISEQLAGETQYF
TRBV7-2	NA	TRBD1	TRBJ2-1	CASSLVGQGLHEQFF
TRBV28	NA	TRBD2	TRBJ2-3	CASSLGGRWTDTQYF
TRBV10-3	NA	TRBD1	TRBJ1-5	CAIRQDRGSEQPQHF
TRBV14	NA	NA	TRBJ2-3	CASSRQGSTDTQYF
TRBV19	NA	NA	TRBJ2-3	CASSIPGADTQYF
TRBV2	NA	TRBD2	TRBJ2-1	CASSSAGSGRNNEQFF
TRBV18	NA	NA	TRBJ1-5	CASSPSGNQPQHF
TRBV15	NA	NA	TRBJ2-7	CATEGGPSYEQYF
TRBV24-1	NA	TRBD2	TRBJ2-3	CATSDLKGGRDSTDTQYF
TRBV11-2	NA	TRBD1	TRBJ2-7	CASSPRGQGTYEQYF
TRBV14	NA	TRBD2	TRBJ2-1	CASSQGTSGSIIDEQFF
TRBV28	NA	TRBD1	TRBJ1-4	CASRTGTGLEKLFF
TRBV23-1	NA	TRBD1	TRBJ1-2	CASSQSRTGEHYGYTF
TRBV5-1	NA	NA	TRBJ1-1	CASSLQANTEAFF
TRBV7-2	NA	TRBD2	TRBJ2-7	CASSSGLAGIAYEQYF
TRBV28	NA	TRBD2	TRBJ2-6	CASSSLAGGANVLTF
TRBV4-2	NA	NA	TRBJ1-3	CASSQESKGVVRSGNTIYF
TRBV5-1	NA	NA	TRBJ2-2	CASSLGSLTGELFF
TRBV5-1	NA	TRBD1	TRBJ2-4	CASSLVGTGVAKNIQYF